Listed below are T cell receptor beta chains from one sample, sequenced in a study of T cells in Graves' hyperthyroidism and ophthalmopathy. One entry per CDR3 protein, called by TCRdb with MiXCR from the multiplex PCR reads. The sample carries hundreds of thousands of distinct CDR3 sequences, approximately 19% recorded once. The source material was blood. The receptors were gathered from a woman aged 18-30 years with Graves' hyperthyroidism. Both conserved end residues are trimmed from each CDR3.

TRBV6-1	TRBJ1-6	ASRDMTGGPYNSPLH
TRBV6-1	TRBJ2-7	ATKNRGTAIYEQY
TRBV13	TRBJ1-3	ASSLGAGTGPGNTIY
TRBV19	TRBJ2-7	ASSIGGVGSPYEQY
TRBV27	TRBJ1-5	ASSFHGNDQPQH
TRBV11-2	TRBJ1-2	ASSPRTTGYGYT
TRBV20-1	TRBJ1-2	SASLLRGLLYGYT
TRBV3-1	TRBJ2-2	ASSPQTDNTGELF
TRBV24-1	TRBJ2-7	ATTRTDRHYEQY
TRBV20-1	TRBJ2-5	SARSTGETQY
TRBV12-3/TRBV12-4	TRBJ1-1	ASTLESGTGDAF
TRBV3-1	TRBJ2-3	ASSPTSGGTDTQY
TRBV5-4	TRBJ1-1	ASSVRDTEAF
TRBV6-2/TRBV6-3	TRBJ2-7	ASSYSPEAGQISYEQY
TRBV6-5	TRBJ1-1	ASSYLRSPSEAF
TRBV6-1	TRBJ1-1	ASWDWAEAF
TRBV27	TRBJ2-7	ASSSALYYEQY
TRBV5-1	TRBJ1-2	ASSPWTGSNYGYT
TRBV9	TRBJ2-7	ASSVDGDPIYEQY
TRBV2	TRBJ1-5	ACSEAPSGQPQH
TRBV4-1	TRBJ2-4	ASSQGGFNIKY
TRBV28	TRBJ1-1	ASSYQGAVNTEAF
TRBV6-1	TRBJ2-2	ASSEFGDLRDTGELF
TRBV18	TRBJ1-2	ASSPTKEGALYGYT
TRBV12-3/TRBV12-4	TRBJ2-5	ASTTRTEETQY
TRBV28	TRBJ1-5	ASRRGRTSNQPQH
TRBV4-2	TRBJ2-7	ASSQDPQDRSYEQY
TRBV2	TRBJ1-5	ASTWTGNQPQH
TRBV28	TRBJ2-6	ASSGGGESGANVLT
TRBV2	TRBJ1-2	ASSANKGAYT
TRBV9	TRBJ1-1	ASSAPSGGRNTEAF
TRBV29-1	TRBJ1-1	SAHRGATVAF